This entry is about one TCR beta chain. This sample is drawn from a study of blood T cell repertoires in COVID-19. Overall study context: Samples of COVID-19 (acute and convalescent) were obtained from the United States, Italy and Spain. The analysed material was cDNA or gDNA that came from T cells, B-cell-depleted T cells, or PBMCs.

In the authors' methods: The authors estimated nucleated cell counts from reference gene primer amplification. Assay: immunoSEQ multiplex PCR; the TCRdb copy retains only in-frame clones and omits some. The D gene and trimming were derived from the DNA, and the V and J assignments and clone size from that table. This sample has around 200,000 clones; 85% to 90% occur once, and the top ten carry 7%. This TCR came from a woman of 80 years or more in a cohort sampled during active or convalescent COVID-19. Sequenced: peripheral blood.

DNA for the CDR3: TGTGCCAGCAGCTTAGTAGAGGCCCGGACCGGGGAGCTGTTTTTT. This codes for CASSLVEARTGELFF. The J gene is TRBJ2-2, the V gene TRBV11-2; D is undetermined. V gave up 1 base and J gave up 5 bases, with 11 bases separating them. CDR1 and CDR2 (germline): SGHAT, FQNNGV. The CDR3 runs 15 residues.